The rows below give T cell receptor beta chains drawn from one sample of a study of blood T cell repertoires in COVID-19. Data came from immunoSEQ multiplex PCR; TCRdb stores just in-frame clones and leaves some out. The sample yields 250,000 to 350,000 clones, more than 90% seen once. Sequences were obtained from PBMCs or T cells enriched from blood (not recorded which). The receptors originated from a man aged 60-69 years who had recovered from COVID-19. CDR3s include the opening cysteine and the closing phenylalanine or tryptophan. The D gene is left open where the match is weak. Size tells how often a clone was seen (once, few, many) or the class of an expanded clone, and some rows leave it out.

V,size,D,J,CDR3,DNA
TRBV29-1,.,.,TRBJ1-4,CSVGGGFEKLFF,TGCAGCGTTGGCGGAGGTTTTGAAAAACTGTTTTTT
TRBV3-1/TRBV3-2,.,.,TRBJ1-1,CASSQEAGGGTEAFF,TGTGCCAGCAGCCAAGAGGCGGGTGGAGGCACTGAAGCTTTCTTT
TRBV7-2,.,.,TRBJ1-1,CASSFRTLSAEAFF,TGTGCCAGCAGCTTTCGCACCCTGAGCGCTGAAGCTTTCTTT
TRBV7-8,once,TRBD1,TRBJ1-1,CASSSQGAWTEAFF,TGTGCCAGCAGTTCACAGGGGGCTTGGACTGAAGCTTTCTTT
TRBV7-3,.,.,TRBJ2-7,CASSPGAGNSYEQYF,TGTGCCAGCAGCCCTGGGGCGGGGAACTCCTACGAGCAGTACTTC
TRBV7-8,few,TRBD1,TRBJ2-2,CASSPRTGLNTGELFF,TGTGCCAGCAGCCCCCGGACAGGGTTGAACACCGGGGAGCTGTTTTTT
TRBV30,.,.,TRBJ2-7,CAWSPAGPYEQYF,TGTGCCTGGAGTCCCGCGGGCCCCTACGAGCAGTACTTC
TRBV18,.,TRBD2,TRBJ2-1,CASSPGRGPVEQFF,TGTGCCAGCTCACCTGGGAGGGGACCTGTTGAGCAGTTCTTC
TRBV9,.,.,TRBJ2-7,CASSRGGGIWPYEQYF,TGTGCCAGCAGCCGGGGAGGGGGGATTTGGCCCTACGAGCAGTACTTC
TRBV5-1,.,TRBD1,TRBJ2-1,CASSLGGQSNYNEQFF,TGCGCCAGCAGTCTTGGGGGACAGTCGAACTACAATGAGCAGTTCTTC
TRBV4-1,.,TRBD2,TRBJ2-7,CASSQVQVLAGVEQYF,TGCGCCAGCAGCCAAGTTCAGGTATTAGCGGGAGTCGAGCAGTACTTC
TRBV19,.,TRBD1,TRBJ2-2,CASRQGPNTGELFF,TGTGCCAGTAGACAGGGGCCAAACACCGGGGAGCTGTTTTTT
TRBV4-2,.,TRBD1,TRBJ2-7,CASSQEVRRTGGSYEQYF,TGTGCCAGCAGCCAAGAGGTTAGGCGGACAGGGGGCTCCTACGAGCAGTACTTC
TRBV13,.,.,TRBJ2-3,CASSFRGDTQYF,TGTGCCAGCAGCTTCAGGGGTGATACGCAGTATTTT
TRBV12-3/TRBV12-4,.,.,TRBJ2-7,CASSSREREQYF,TGTGCCAGCAGTTCCCGGGAACGAGAGCAGTACTTC
TRBV15,.,.,TRBJ1-1,CATSMRMNTEAFF,TGTGCCACCAGTATGAGGATGAACACTGAAGCTTTCTTT
TRBV24-1,.,TRBD2,TRBJ2-1,CATSVTTSGSYNEQFF,TGTGCCACCAGTGTAACCACTAGCGGCTCCTACAATGAGCAGTTCTTC
TRBV2,.,.,TRBJ2-1,CASSEAGERDEQFF,TGTGCCAGCAGTGAAGCGGGGGAGCGGGATGAGCAGTTCTTC
TRBV29-1,.,TRBD1,TRBJ1-1,CSSGQSEAFF,TGCAGCTCGGGACAGTCTGAAGCTTTCTTT
TRBV15,.,TRBD1,TRBJ1-1,CATSSGTVNTEAFF,TGTGCCACCAGCAGTGGGACAGTGAACACTGAAGCTTTCTTT
TRBV11-1,.,.,TRBJ2-1,CASSLNQGLYNEQFF,TGTGCCAGCAGCTTAAACCAGGGTTTGTACAATGAGCAGTTCTTC
TRBV9,.,TRBD1,TRBJ1-3,CASSPSTGTGNTIYF,TGTGCCAGCAGCCCTTCGACAGGGACTGGAAACACCATATATTTT
TRBV5-1,.,TRBD1,TRBJ2-3,CASSPGTGATTDTQYF,TGCGCCAGCAGCCCTGGGACAGGGGCGACAACAGATACGCAGTATTTT
TRBV5-8,once,TRBD1,TRBJ1-6,CASSVTGFNSPLHF,TGTGCCAGCAGCGTGACAGGGTTCAATTCACCCCTCCACTTT
TRBV23-1,.,.,TRBJ1-5,CASSPPPGVRNQPQHF,TGCGCCAGCAGCCCCCCTCCCGGGGTACGCAATCAGCCCCAGCATTTT
TRBV15,.,.,TRBJ1-6,CATSRDDSGGYASPLHF,TGTGCCACCAGCAGAGATGATTCGGGGGGGTATGCGTCACCCCTCCACTTT
TRBV29-1,.,TRBD1,TRBJ2-1,CSVGQGVYNEQFF,TGCAGCGTCGGACAGGGGGTTTACAATGAGCAGTTCTTC